Listed below are T cell receptor beta chains from one sample, sequenced in a study of T cells in Graves' hyperthyroidism and ophthalmopathy. TCRdb re-called the multiplex PCR reads with MiXCR, one entry per CDR3 protein. The table records hundreds of thousands of distinct CDR3 sequences, approximately 25% of them present only once. The sample consisted of blood. The receptors were gathered from a woman between 25 and 40 years old with Graves' ophthalmopathy. CDR3s include the opening cysteine and the closing phenylalanine or tryptophan. D genes are given only for firm matches. Not all rows give a size; the values are once, few, many and, for expanded clones, a class.

d_call	v_call	j_call	clone_size	cdr3_nt	cdr3_aa
TRBD1	TRBV27	TRBJ1-1	-	TGTGCCAGCAGACCGAACAGGGGCACTGAAGCTTTCTTT	CASRPNRGTEAFF
TRBD1	TRBV30	TRBJ2-4	many	TGTGCCTGGAGAGTGCAGGGACAGGGGAGAATTCAGTACTTC	CAWRVQGQGRIQYF
TRBD1	TRBV7-2	TRBJ1-1	many	TGTGCCAGCAGCTTGACAGGGTCGGTGAACACTGAAGCTTTCTTT	CASSLTGSVNTEAFF
-	TRBV20-1	TRBJ1-2	-	TGCAGTGCCCGGGACTCTCGTAACTATGGCTACACCTTC	CSARDSRNYGYTF
-	TRBV28	TRBJ2-1	many	TGTGCCAGCAGTTTCCAGGGGAAAGGTATTGAGCAGTTCTTC	CASSFQGKGIEQFF
TRBD1	TRBV19	TRBJ1-5	many	TGTGCCAGTAGTCGTCGCCAGGGGGCTATCAATCAGCCCCAGCATTTT	CASSRRQGAINQPQHF
-	TRBV20-1	TRBJ1-5	-	TGCAGTGCTCAGGGGATGGGCTATCAGCCGCAGCATTTT	CSAQGMGYQPQHF
-	TRBV15	TRBJ1-1	many	TGTGCCACCAGCAGATTACCGACGAACGGAGCTTTCTTT	CATSRLPTNGAFF
-	TRBV2	TRBJ2-7	many	TGTGCCAGCAGTGATATCTATTGGTGGCGAGTCGAACTCACCTACGAGCAGTACTTC	CASSDIYWWRVELTYEQYF
TRBD1	TRBV6-5	TRBJ1-2	-	TGTGCCAGCAGTTACGCTCGGACAGGGGCCAGCTATGGCTACACCTTC	CASSYARTGASYGYTF
-	TRBV11-1	TRBJ1-5	-	TGTGCCAGCAGCTCGTCCGGGACAAATACCTTGAGCAATCAGCCCCAGCATTTT	CASSSSGTNTLSNQPQHF
TRBD1	TRBV4-1	TRBJ1-2	many	TGCGCCAGCAGCCGCTACTTCCGGGACAGGGGCCCCCGAGGCTATGGCTACACCTTC	CASSRYFRDRGPRGYGYTF
-	TRBV18	TRBJ1-3	-	TGTGCCAGCTCACTCATATCGACGGGAACAATAGGAAACACCATATATTTT	CASSLISTGTIGNTIYF
-	TRBV11-2	TRBJ1-2	few	TGTGCCAGCAGCTTAGAGGTACAGCTCTATGGCTACACCTTC	CASSLEVQLYGYTF
-	TRBV4-1	TRBJ2-5	few	TGCGCCAGCAGCCAAGTCAAAGGGGGGATGAAGACCCAGTACTTC	CASSQVKGGMKTQYF
TRBD1	TRBV7-2	TRBJ2-5	-	TGTGCCAGCAGCCCCCCCCTGGACAGGGCGGTGACCCAGTACTTC	CASSPPLDRAVTQYF
-	TRBV7-3	TRBJ2-7	-	TGTGCCACTGCCGTAAGGGGACACCTCCTTGGGGGACCGCTTCTGAGCTACGAGCAGTACTTC	CATAVRGHLLGGPLLSYEQYF
-	TRBV7-2	TRBJ1-1	many	TGTGCCAGCAGCTTCTTGACAGGGAACACTGAAGCTTTCTTT	CASSFLTGNTEAFF
-	TRBV7-9	TRBJ1-1	many	TGTGCCAGCAGCTTACCCCCCGGACGGGTGGAAGCTTTCTTT	CASSLPPGRVEAFF
-	TRBV2	TRBJ2-5	many	TGTGCCAGCAGGGAGGGGTCGGAGACCCAGTACTTC	CASREGSETQYF
TRBD1	TRBV12-3/TRBV12-4	TRBJ1-2	-	TGTGCCAGCAGTTCCACCGGGACAGCCTTTGGCTACACCTTC	CASSSTGTAFGYTF
-	TRBV20-1	TRBJ2-7	many	TGCAGTGCTCTTCGGGACACTTCCTACGAGCAGTACTTC	CSALRDTSYEQYF
TRBD1	TRBV30	TRBJ1-5	many	TGTGCCTGGAGGTCAGGGGGCATTGGGCCCCAGCATTTT	CAWRSGGIGPQHF
-	TRBV6-1	TRBJ2-5	many	TGTGCCAGCACAAGCGAGTTGAAGACCCAGTACTTC	CASTSELKTQYF
TRBD2	TRBV11-2	TRBJ2-7	-	TGTGCCAGCAGCTTAGTTATTAGCGGGGTCTCCTACGAGCAGTACTTC	CASSLVISGVSYEQYF
TRBD1	TRBV28	TRBJ1-5	-	TGTGCCAGCAGCCGAAGATCCTCGACAGGGTTGGGTCAGCCCCAGCATTTT	CASSRRSSTGLGQPQHF
-	TRBV27	TRBJ2-7	many	TGTGCCAGCAGTTTAATCGGAGGATTGATGTACGAGCAGTACTTC	CASSLIGGLMYEQYF
-	TRBV10-3	TRBJ1-1	many	TGTGCCATCAGGCGGGACATGAACACTGAAGCTTTCTTT	CAIRRDMNTEAFF
TRBD1	TRBV19	TRBJ1-2	many	TGTGCCAGTAGTGCTGGGACAGGGGTCTTCTATGGCTACACCTTC	CASSAGTGVFYGYTF
-	TRBV4-1	TRBJ2-2	-	TGCGCCAGCAGCCAAGTAACAGGGAACACCGGGGAGCTGTTTTTT	CASSQVTGNTGELFF
TRBD2	TRBV24-1	TRBJ2-7	many	TGTGCCACCAGTGATCGTCCGGGACTAGCGGGGGAACGGTACGAGCAGTACTTC	CATSDRPGLAGERYEQYF
-	TRBV5-4	TRBJ1-5	-	TGTGCCAGCAGCTTGTATCCGGGCCCCGCGGACAATCAGCCCCAGCATTTT	CASSLYPGPADNQPQHF
-	TRBV20-1	TRBJ1-5	many	TGCAGTGCTAGGATGGGGGGTTATAGCAATCAGCCCCAGCATTTT	CSARMGGYSNQPQHF
TRBD1	TRBV18	TRBJ1-1	many	TGTGCCAGCTGCGACAGGGGAGTGAACACTGAAGCTTTCTTT	CASCDRGVNTEAFF
TRBD2	TRBV7-2	TRBJ2-5	many	TGTGCCAGCAGCCCTTGGACTAGCGACCTAGAGACCCAGTACTTC	CASSPWTSDLETQYF
-	TRBV7-2	TRBJ1-2	many	TGTGCCAGCAGCTCGCTGGCGGGGTCCAATGGCTACACCTTC	CASSSLAGSNGYTF
-	TRBV12-3/TRBV12-4	TRBJ1-2	few	TGTGCCAGCAGTTTGACAACGGTAGGCTACACCTTC	CASSLTTVGYTF
-	TRBV12-3/TRBV12-4	TRBJ1-1	many	TGTGCCAGCAGTTTAGTGGGGGCCCCTGAAGCTTTCTTT	CASSLVGAPEAFF
-	TRBV12-3/TRBV12-4	TRBJ1-1	many	TGTGCCAGCAGTTGGGCTCCCGGGGAGAAAGCTTTCTTT	CASSWAPGEKAFF
-	TRBV12-3/TRBV12-4	TRBJ2-5	-	TGTGCCAGCAGTGGGGTAGGAGAGACCCAGTACTTC	CASSGVGETQYF
-	TRBV6-1	TRBJ1-5	-	TGTGCCAGCAGTGAAGGTGTACATCAGTACCAGCCTCAGCATTTT	CASSEGVHQYQPQHF
TRBD1	TRBV25-1	TRBJ2-5	many	TGTGCCAGCAGTGATGACAGGGGGCAGGGGTGGACCCAGTACTTC	CASSDDRGQGWTQYF
-	TRBV6-5	TRBJ1-1	many	TGTGCCAGCAGTTATAGGAGGGGCGCCACTGAAGCTTTCTTT	CASSYRRGATEAFF
-	TRBV12-3/TRBV12-4	TRBJ2-7	many	TGTGCCAGCAATCCCCCCATCTCCTCCTACGAGCAGTACTTC	CASNPPISSYEQYF
-	TRBV28	TRBJ1-1	many	TGTGCCACCCGGACCTCGAACACTGAAGCTTTCTTT	CATRTSNTEAFF
-	TRBV19	TRBJ2-5	few	TGTGCCAGTAGTAAGGGACGGATCAAGCAAGAGACCCAGTACTTC	CASSKGRIKQETQYF
-	TRBV20-1	TRBJ1-2	many	TGCAGTGCTAGAGGAGGGAACGACTATGGCTACACCTTC	CSARGGNDYGYTF
-	TRBV6-5	TRBJ2-2	many	TGTGCCACCGGGGCCGACAACACCGGGGAGCTGTTTTTT	CATGADNTGELFF
TRBD1	TRBV7-9	TRBJ2-7	few	TGTGCCAGCAGCTTATTACCAGGGGGAGAGCAGTACTTC	CASSLLPGGEQYF
-	TRBV9	TRBJ2-7	many	TGTGCCAGCAGCGTACCGGGTCAACAGCAGTACTTC	CASSVPGQQQYF
TRBD1	TRBV20-1	TRBJ2-7	-	TGCAGTGCTACTACAGGGGAAAATTACGAGCAGTACTTC	CSATTGENYEQYF
-	TRBV28	TRBJ2-7	once	TGTGTCAGCAGCCCCCCGACCATCTACGAGCAGTACTTC	CVSSPPTIYEQYF
TRBD1	TRBV20-1	TRBJ1-2	many	TGCAGTGCTAGTGTGTGGGACAGGGGTAACTATGGCTACACCTTC	CSASVWDRGNYGYTF
-	TRBV4-1	TRBJ2-2	-	TGCGCCAGCAGCTCCCCCACCCAACGGAGATCCGGGGAGCTGTTTTTT	CASSSPTQRRSGELFF
TRBD1	TRBV27	TRBJ2-7	many	TGTGCCAGCAGACGCTACGACAGGGTTATCACCTCCTACGAGCAGTACTTC	CASRRYDRVITSYEQYF
-	TRBV28	TRBJ2-5	few	TGTGCCAGCAGTTCCTATTCAGGGTCATCCCAAGAGACCCAGTACTTC	CASSSYSGSSQETQYF
-	TRBV25-1	TRBJ2-7	few	TGTGCCAGCAGTGAAGAGGGCCGTCTAGGCTACGAGCAGTACTTC	CASSEEGRLGYEQYF
TRBD1	TRBV11-1	TRBJ2-5	many	TGTGCCAGCAGCTTAGACCGGTGGGGACAGAGCCAAGAGACCCAGTACTTC	CASSLDRWGQSQETQYF
-	TRBV19	TRBJ2-2	many	TGTGCCAGTAGTATAGATCAGGGAATGAACACCGGGGAGCTGTTTTTT	CASSIDQGMNTGELFF